This T cell receptor (beta chain) was recorded in a study of shared clonotypes between healthy human individuals. Study information: Three CD4 naive, three CD4 memory, two CD8 naive and one CD8 memory plate were used per donor. Regarding the study as a whole: Of the naive CD4 clonotypes, about 5% were shared across several donors.

Only in-frame clones appear in the TCRdb table, and some are missing; sequencing was by immunoSEQ multiplex PCR. The sample contains some 2,500,000 clones, 92% of which appear only once. This clone was seen a single time. Its antigen is not identified. Germline V gene sequence: CDR1 SGHDT, CDR2 YYEEEE. V was pared by 0 bases and J by 15 bases, with 10 bases between. The CDR3 length is 11 residues. This TCR derives from a man aged 18 to 30 in good health. Some clones in this sample may be carry-over from other donors' samples. V gene TRBV5-6 combines with J gene TRBJ2-1; D remains ambiguous. Material for sequencing was naive CD4+ T cells from PBMCs. Documented subset: CD45RA+ positively selected. The CDR3 region has the DNA TGTGCCAGCAGCTTGGCGGGCCAACGGTTCTTC. Encoded protein: CASSLAGQRFF.